The rows below give T cell receptor beta chains drawn from one sample of a study of cytomegalovirus exposure and HLA in healthy donors. TCRdb's copy holds only in-frame clones and misses some; the assay was immunoSEQ multiplex PCR. The sample has tens of thousands of clones, about 80% seen once. The sequenced material came from PBMCs. These receptors were collected from a male donor in good health and CMV-seronegative. The CDR3 runs from the conserved cysteine through the conserved F or W. Fields, in order: D gene, J gene, V gene, clone size, CDR3 DNA, CDR3 protein. D genes are given only for firm matches. Part of the rows lack a size; the others show once, few, many or a class for expanded clones.

- TRBJ2-7 TRBV27 - TGTGCCAGCAGTCCCCGTGGGCCAGGCTACGAGCAGTACTTC CASSPRGPGYEQYF
- TRBJ2-1 TRBV5-1 once TGCGCCAGCCAGGACAGTAGCTCCTACAATGAGCAGTTCTTC CASQDSSSYNEQFF
TRBD2 TRBJ2-2 TRBV7-2 - TGTGCCAGCAGCTCGGGACTAGCCCGCACCGGGGAGCTGTTTTTT CASSSGLARTGELFF
- TRBJ1-1 TRBV6-5 - TGTGCCAGCAGTTATGGATCCGGGGAGAACACTGAAGCTTTCTTT CASSYGSGENTEAFF
- TRBJ1-6 TRBV2 once TGTGCCAGCAGTGGGCAGGGATCCAAGGGTTCACCCCTCCACTTT CASSGQGSKGSPLHF
TRBD2 TRBJ2-3 TRBV28 - TGTGCCAGCCTAACGGGGGGGGCCGCAGATACGCAGTATTTT CASLTGGAADTQYF
TRBD1 TRBJ2-2 TRBV25-1 - TGTGCCAGCAGTGAGGCGATCGGGACAGCGAACACCGGGGAGCTGTTTTTT CASSEAIGTANTGELFF
TRBD1 TRBJ2-2 TRBV28 - TGTGCCAGCAGCCTAGACAGGGATGTTATCGGGGAGCTGTTTTTT CASSLDRDVIGELFF
- TRBJ1-6 TRBV5-5 - TGTGCCAGCAGCTTGATTCCTAACTCGGTTTCACCCCTCCACTTT CASSLIPNSVSPLHF
TRBD1 TRBJ1-1 TRBV18 - TGTGCCAGCTCACCCTCGGCAGGGGGAGTAATCAGGACTGAAGCTTTCTTT CASSPSAGGVIRTEAFF
- TRBJ1-1 TRBV29-1 - TGCAGCGTTGAAGATCGAGGACAGAACACTGAAGCTTTCTTT CSVEDRGQNTEAFF
- TRBJ2-7 TRBV7-7 - TGTGCCAGCAGCTTAGGGAGGGAAGGCGAGCAGTACTTC CASSLGREGEQYF
- TRBJ1-5 TRBV6-6 - TGTGCCAGCAGTTCTGGGCTCCTTGGCAATCAGCCCCAGCATTTT CASSSGLLGNQPQHF
- TRBJ1-1 TRBV28 - TGTGCCAGCAGTCACCTTCGTATGGGCAAAAAGAGCACTGAAGCTTTCTTT CASSHLRMGKKSTEAFF
- TRBJ2-7 TRBV30 - TGTGCCTGGAGTGTTTCGCACTGGCGGGGGCCCTACGAGCAGTACTTC CAWSVSHWRGPYEQYF
- TRBJ1-2 TRBV10-3 - TGTGCCATCAGTGGTGAGAGCTTCTATGGCTACACCTTC CAISGESFYGYTF
TRBD2 TRBJ2-1 TRBV4-3 - TGCGCCAGCAGCCAAGATGAACTAGCGGGAGAGAATGAGCAGTTCTTC CASSQDELAGENEQFF
- TRBJ1-1 TRBV14 - TGTGCCAGCAGCCCCTTGGACAGAAAGAACACTGAAGCTTTCTTT CASSPLDRKNTEAFF
- TRBJ2-3 TRBV29-1 - TGCAGCCCTATCATTTTACCAGATACGCAGTATTTT CSPIILPDTQYF
- TRBJ1-1 TRBV4-3 - TGCGCCAGCAGCCAAGATCGAGCGGATATGAACACTGAAGCTTTCTTT CASSQDRADMNTEAFF
- TRBJ1-1 TRBV4-3 - TGCGCCAGCAGCCAACCCGACAGGCCAGAGACTGAAGCTTTCTTT CASSQPDRPETEAFF
- TRBJ1-1 TRBV5-5 - TGTGCCAGCAGCTTGGGGCCAGGATCGAACACTGAAGCTTTCTTT CASSLGPGSNTEAFF
- TRBJ1-1 TRBV18 - TGTGCCAGCTCACCAACTACAGGGAACACTGAAGCTTTCTTT CASSPTTGNTEAFF
- TRBJ1-3 TRBV5-4 - TGTGCCAGCAGCTCCGACAACTCTGGAAACACCATATATTTT CASSSDNSGNTIYF
TRBD1 TRBJ2-1 TRBV28 - TGTGCCAGCAGTTTATACAGGGGGTCAAGTGAGCAGTTCTTC CASSLYRGSSEQFF
TRBD1 TRBJ2-3 TRBV5-6 - TGTGCCAGCAGCTTGGTCGGACAGGGGTCTGGAGATACGCAGTATTTT CASSLVGQGSGDTQYF
TRBD2 TRBJ2-1 TRBV28 - TGTGCCAGCAGTTCGGGACTAGCGGGATCTGAGCAGTTCTTC CASSSGLAGSEQFF
TRBD2 TRBJ2-1 TRBV19 few TGTGCCAGTAGCGTCCGACTAGCGGGGAACAATGAGCAGTTCTTC CASSVRLAGNNEQFF
- TRBJ1-4 TRBV10-3 - TGTGCCATCAGTGAGCCTGTACAGAGCATACGACCTGAAAAACTGTTTTTT CAISEPVQSIRPEKLFF
- TRBJ2-7 TRBV5-4 - TGTGCCAGCAGCTTGGAGAGCAGGGCCCAGTACTTC CASSLESRAQYF
TRBD1 TRBJ1-2 TRBV6-5 - TGTGCCAGCAGTTACCGGCCCCAGGGGGCGCGGGGCTACACCTTC CASSYRPQGARGYTF
- TRBJ2-1 TRBV19 - TGTGCCAGTAGTCGACAGCCAGACTCCTACAATGAGCAGTTCTTC CASSRQPDSYNEQFF
TRBD1 TRBJ2-7 TRBV5-6 few TGTGCCAGCAGCTTGACAGGGGGCTACGAGCAGTACTTC CASSLTGGYEQYF
TRBD1 TRBJ2-5 TRBV27 - TGTGCCAGCAGTTTGGTCGCAGACAGGGTGAAAGAGACCCAGTACTTC CASSLVADRVKETQYF
TRBD1 TRBJ1-2 TRBV6-5 - TGTGCCAGCAGTTACGGACAGGGCAGATATGGCTACACCTTC CASSYGQGRYGYTF
- TRBJ2-5 TRBV5-1 - TGCGCCAGCAGCGCAACCGGGACATCGGGCCGTGAGACCCAGTACTTC CASSATGTSGRETQYF
- TRBJ2-2 TRBV7-3 once TGTGCCAGCAGCTTAAGGCAGGCCACCGGGGAGCTGTTTTTT CASSLRQATGELFF
TRBD1 TRBJ1-1 TRBV6-5 - TGTGCCAGCAGTCCCAGTCCAGGGGGGACTGAAGCTTTCTTT CASSPSPGGTEAFF
- TRBJ1-1 TRBV10-3 - TGTGCCATAGGCAGGGCTCAAGAAGCTTTCTTT CAIGRAQEAFF
- TRBJ1-2 TRBV7-2 - TGTGCCAGCAGCGAGGACATCCCCTATGGCTACACCTTC CASSEDIPYGYTF
TRBD1 TRBJ1-6 TRBV7-2 - TGTGCCAGCAGCTTGGGACAGGGAGCGAATGGTTCACCCCTCCACTTT CASSLGQGANGSPLHF
TRBD1 TRBJ2-1 TRBV10-1 - TGCGCCAGCAGTGAAGGGACAGGATCCTACAATGAGCAGTTCTTC CASSEGTGSYNEQFF
- TRBJ2-1 TRBV9 - TGTGCCAGCAGCGTAGTTAGCTCCTACAATGAGCAGTTCTTC CASSVVSSYNEQFF
- TRBJ1-3 TRBV4-2 - TGTGCCAGCAGCCGCTTTGTCGAGGGATCTGGAAACACCATATATTTT CASSRFVEGSGNTIYF
TRBD1 TRBJ2-3 TRBV7-2 - TGTGCCAGCAGTGACAGGGGTAGTACAGATACGCAGTATTTT CASSDRGSTDTQYF